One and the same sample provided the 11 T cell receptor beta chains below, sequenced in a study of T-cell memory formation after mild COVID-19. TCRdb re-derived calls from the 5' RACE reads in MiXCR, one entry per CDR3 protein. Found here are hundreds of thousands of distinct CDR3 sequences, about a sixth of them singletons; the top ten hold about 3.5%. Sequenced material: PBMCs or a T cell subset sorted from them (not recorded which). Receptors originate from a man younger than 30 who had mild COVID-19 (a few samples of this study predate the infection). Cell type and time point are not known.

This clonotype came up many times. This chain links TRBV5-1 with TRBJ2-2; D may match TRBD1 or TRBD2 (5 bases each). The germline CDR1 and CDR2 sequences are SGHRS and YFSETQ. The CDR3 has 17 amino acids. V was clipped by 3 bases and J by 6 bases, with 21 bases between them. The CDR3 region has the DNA TGCGCCAGCAGCTCGGGACCGGCAAAAAAGGTCGCCGGGGAGCTGTTTTTT. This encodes CASSSGPAKKVAGELFF.

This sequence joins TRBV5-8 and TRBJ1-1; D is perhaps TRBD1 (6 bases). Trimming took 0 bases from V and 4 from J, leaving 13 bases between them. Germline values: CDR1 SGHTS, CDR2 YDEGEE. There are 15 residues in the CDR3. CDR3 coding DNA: TGTGCCAGCAGCTTGGCCGGGGGGCAAGGCACTGAAGCTTTCTTT. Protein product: CASSLAGGQGTEAFF.

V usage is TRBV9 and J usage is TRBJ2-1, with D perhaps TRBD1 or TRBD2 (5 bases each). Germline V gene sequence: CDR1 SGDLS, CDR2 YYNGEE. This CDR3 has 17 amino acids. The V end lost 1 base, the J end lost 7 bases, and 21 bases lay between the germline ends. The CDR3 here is CASSVTVTRDRINEQFF. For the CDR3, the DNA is TGTGCCAGCAGCGTAACCGTAACTAGGGACCGTATAAATGAGCAGTTCTTC. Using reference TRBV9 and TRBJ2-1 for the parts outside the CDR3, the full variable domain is DSGVTQTPKHLITATGQRVTLRCSPRSGDLSVYWYQQSLDQGLQFLIQYYNGEERAKGNILERFSAQQFPDLHSELNLSSLELGDSALYFCASSVTVTRDRINEQFFGPGTRLTVL.

CDR3 nucleotides: TGTGCCAGCAGCCAAGGGGGGTGGGTGGCCTACGAGCAGTACTTC. Translation: CASSQGGWVAYEQYF. The V call is TRBV3-1, the J call TRBJ2-7, with D perhaps being TRBD1 or TRBD2 (5 bases each). This CDR3 is 15 amino acids long. Germline V lookup: CDR1 LGHDT, CDR2 YNNKEL (reference sequence). Trimming cost V 1 base and J 2 bases, with 12 bases left between them.

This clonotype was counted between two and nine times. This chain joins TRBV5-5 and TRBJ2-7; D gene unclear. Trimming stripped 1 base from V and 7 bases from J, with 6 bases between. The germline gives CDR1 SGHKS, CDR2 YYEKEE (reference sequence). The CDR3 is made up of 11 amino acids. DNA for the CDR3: TGTGCCAGCAGCTTGTCACGGGAGCAGTACGTC. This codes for CASSLSREQYV.

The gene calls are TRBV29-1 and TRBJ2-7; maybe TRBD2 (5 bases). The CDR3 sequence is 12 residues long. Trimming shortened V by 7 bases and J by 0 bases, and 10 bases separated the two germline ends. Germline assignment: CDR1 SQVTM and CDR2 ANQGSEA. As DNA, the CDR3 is TGCAGCGGGGAGACGGACTCCTACGAGCAGTACTTC. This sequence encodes CSGETDSYEQYF.

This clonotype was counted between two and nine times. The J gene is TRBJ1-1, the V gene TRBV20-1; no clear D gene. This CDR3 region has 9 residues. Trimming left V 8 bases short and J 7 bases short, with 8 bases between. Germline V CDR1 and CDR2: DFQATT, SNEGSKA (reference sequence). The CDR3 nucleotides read TGCAGTACCTCAAATGAAGCTTTCTTT. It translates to CSTSNEAFF.

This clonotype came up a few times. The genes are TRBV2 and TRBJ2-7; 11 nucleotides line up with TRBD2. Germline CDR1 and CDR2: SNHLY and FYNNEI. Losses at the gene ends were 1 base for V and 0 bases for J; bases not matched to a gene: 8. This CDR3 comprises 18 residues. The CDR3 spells CASSEGLAGLRSSYEQYV. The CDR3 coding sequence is TGTGCCAGCAGTGAAGGACTAGCGGGGCTACGTAGCTCCTACGAGCAGTACGTC.

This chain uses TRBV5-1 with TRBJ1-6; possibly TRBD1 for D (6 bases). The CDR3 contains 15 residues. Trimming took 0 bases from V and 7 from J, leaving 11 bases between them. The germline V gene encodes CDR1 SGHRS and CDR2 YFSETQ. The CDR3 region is CASSLVGTPNSPLHF. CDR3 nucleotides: TGCGCCAGCAGCTTGGTTGGGACACCGAATTCACCCCTCCACTTT.

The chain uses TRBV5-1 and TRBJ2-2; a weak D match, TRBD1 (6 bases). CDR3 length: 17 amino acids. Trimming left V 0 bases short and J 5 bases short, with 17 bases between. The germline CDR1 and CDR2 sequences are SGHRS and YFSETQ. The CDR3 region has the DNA TGCGCCAGCAGCTTGGTGAACAGGGTTTATAGGACCGGGGAGCTGTTTTTT. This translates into CASSLVNRVYRTGELFF.

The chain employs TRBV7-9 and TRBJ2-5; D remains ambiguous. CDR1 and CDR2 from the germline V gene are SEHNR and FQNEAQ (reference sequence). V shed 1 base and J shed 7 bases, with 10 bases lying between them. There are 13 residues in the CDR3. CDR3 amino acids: CASSLDHAGTQYF. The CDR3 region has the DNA TGTGCCAGCAGCTTAGACCACGCAGGGACCCAGTACTTC.